This TCR beta chain originates from a study of radiotherapy plus CTLA-4 blockade in lung cancer. Study outcomes and limitations: Interferon-beta, together with early blood T cell clone dynamics, reportedly best predicted response. Blood saw expansion of tumor-derived TCR clones after radiotherapy plus ipilimumab.

Profiled with immunoSEQ multiplex PCR; TCRdb holds only in-frame clones, not every one. The sample carries around 59,000 clones, around 80% recorded once. Looked up from germline, CDR1 is SGDLS and CDR2 is YYNGEE. This CDR3 is built from 17 residues. The ends were cut back, 0 bases at V and 0 bases at J, with 14 bases in the middle. About this clone: Its cognate antigen is unknown.

The material was peripheral blood, obtained from a patient treated with radiotherapy plus ipilimumab. This sequence was found in a human donor with non-small cell lung cancer who had a partial response to radiotherapy plus ipilimumab. This sequence joins TRBV9 and TRBJ2-3; a possible D gene is TRBD2 (6 bases). The CDR3 loop is CASSVVGAGVSTDTQYF. The CDR3 coding sequence is TGTGCCAGCAGCGTAGTCGGAGCGGGCGTTAGCACAGATACGCAGTATTTT.